The 30 T cell receptor beta chains presented below share a single source sample, sequenced in a study of cytomegalovirus exposure and HLA in healthy donors. The PCR was carried out with 60 Vbeta primers and 13 Jbeta primers. Assay: immunoSEQ multiplex PCR; the TCRdb copy retains only in-frame clones and omits some. The sample contains 120,000 or so clones, under 12% of which appear only once. Sequencing used PBMCs. Receptors originate from a woman under 30 in good health and CMV-seropositive.

In the case of this clone: Other DNA sequences in this sample translate to the same CDR3. The CDR3 sequence is CASSLGQGNTEAFF. The CDR3 DNA sequence: TGTGCCAGCAGCTTGGGACAGGGAAACACTGAAGCTTTCTTT. The chain is built from TRBV7-9 and TRBJ1-1, with 9 bases fitting TRBD1. CDR3 length: 14 amino acids. V gave up 3 bases and J gave up 2 bases; unmatched junction bases: 1. Germline V CDR1 and CDR2: SEHNR, FQNEAQ (reference sequence).

The V call is TRBV2, the J call TRBJ2-5, with 9 nucleotides matching TRBD1. The ends lost 7 bases at V and 8 bases at J; junction bases unmatched: 11. The CDR3 totals 14 residues. Per the germline V gene, CDR1 is SNHLY and CDR2 is FYNNEI. The CDR3: CASKLQGASSTQYF. The CDR3 DNA reads TGTGCCAGCAAATTACAGGGGGCCTCCTCTACCCAGTACTTC.

A few counts support this clone. V gene TRBV5-1 combines with J gene TRBJ2-3; 11 bases map to TRBD1. This CDR3 contains 16 residues. Germline V gene data show CDR1 as SGHRS and CDR2 as YFSETQ. V gave up 4 bases and J gave up 0 bases; unmatched junction bases: 4. CDR3 DNA: TGCGCCAGCAGCCTCTGGGACAGGGGGAGCACAGATACGCAGTATTTT. Its protein product is CASSLWDRGSTDTQYF.

The rearrangement links TRBV30 to TRBJ2-1, with a possible D match to TRBD2 (7 bases). Germline CDR1 reads GTSNPN; CDR2 reads SVGIG (reference sequence). V lost 5 bases and J 6 bases, leaving 17 bases between the germline ends. The CDR3 contains 14 residues. CDR3 sequence reads: CAWERGRAANEQFF. In nucleotides, the CDR3 is TGTGCCTGGGAGAGGGGGAGGGCGGCCAATGAGCAGTTCTTC.

The chain carries TRBV9 and TRBJ1-5; possibly TRBD1 for D (5 bases). V was pared by 0 bases and J by 6 bases, with 10 bases between. The CDR3 consists of 14 residues. Germline V gene sequence: CDR1 SGDLS, CDR2 YYNGEE. CDR3 residues: CASSVGAGFQPQHF. Here the CDR3 DNA reads TGTGCCAGCAGCGTAGGGGCAGGGTTTCAGCCCCAGCATTTT.

V and J are TRBV5-1 and TRBJ1-2; D unclear. Germline CDR1 and CDR2: SGHRS and YFSETQ. V lost 3 bases and J lost 8, with 20 bases in between. CDR3 length: 15 amino acids. The CDR3 is CASSSTDGLLWGYTF. The CDR3 DNA reads TGCGCCAGCAGCTCCACAGACGGACTACTATGGGGCTACACCTTC.

This clone was found a few times. This chain joins TRBV19 and TRBJ2-5; D gene unclear. CDR3 length: 12 residues. The germline V and J ends were trimmed by 4 bases and 4 bases, with 7 bases remaining between them. Germline CDR1 LNHDA, CDR2 SQIVND (reference sequence). In nucleotides, the CDR3 is TGTGCCAGTAGTAGAACCGGAGAGACCCAGTACTTC. The encoded protein is CASSRTGETQYF.

The rearrangement links TRBV4-2 to TRBJ2-4, with D tentatively TRBD2 (6 bases). The CDR3 covers 14 residues. Deletions cut 0 bases from V and 8 bases from J, with 11 bases between. Germline V CDR1 and CDR2: LGHNA, YNFKEQ. The CDR3: CASSQDHGGDIQYF. The CDR3 nucleotides are TGTGCCAGCAGCCAAGATCACGGGGGAGACATTCAGTACTTC.

J is TRBJ1-1 and V is TRBV7-9, with TRBD1 as a possible D gene (5 bases). The germline V and J ends were trimmed by 2 bases and 1 base, with 14 bases remaining between them. Germline lookup yields CDR1 SEHNR and CDR2 FQNEAQ (reference sequence). The CDR3 extends over 16 amino acids. CDR3 residues: CASSLSLGLTNTEAFF. Here the CDR3 DNA reads TGTGCCAGCAGCTTAAGTTTGGGACTAACGAACACTGAAGCTTTCTTT.

This chain joins TRBV5-1 and TRBJ1-1; maybe TRBD1 (6 bases). Per the germline V gene, CDR1 is SGHRS and CDR2 is YFSETQ. CDR3 size: 12 residues. Trimming shortened V by 4 bases and J by 5 bases, and 9 bases separated the two germline ends. CDR3 DNA sequence: TGCGCCAGCAGCGTTCAGGGGACTGAAGCTTTCTTT. Amino acids: CASSVQGTEAFF.

V is TRBV30 and J is TRBJ1-1; D remains unclear. Germline CDR1 reads GTSNPN; CDR2 reads SVGIG (reference sequence). With 0 bases removed from V and 5 bases from J, the gap between germline ends came to 7 bases. The CDR3 has 12 residues. Written as DNA, the CDR3 is TGTGCCTGGAGTGTACAATGGACTGAAGCTTTCTTT. It encodes CAWSVQWTEAFF.

Only a few counts were recorded for this clone. The rearrangement joins TRBV19 to TRBJ2-7, with a tentative D call TRBD1 (5 bases). The germline V gene encodes CDR1 LNHDA and CDR2 SQIVND (reference sequence). CDR3 length equals 12 residues. With 5 bases removed from V and 3 bases from J, the gap between germline ends came to 8 bases. Here the CDR3 DNA reads TGTGCCAGTAGTGGAACAGGCTACGAGCAGTACTTC. This encodes CASSGTGYEQYF.

The chain employs TRBV2 and TRBJ2-7; D ambiguous. The CDR3 is 14 amino acids. Germline values: CDR1 SNHLY, CDR2 FYNNEI. The V end was cut by 4 bases, the J end by 0 bases, with 10 bases between. CDR3 in amino acids: CASSVPETSYEQYF. The CDR3 DNA follows: TGTGCCAGCAGTGTTCCGGAGACCTCCTACGAGCAGTACTTC. The complete variable domain, with remaining parts taken from reference TRBV2 and TRBJ2-7, reads EPEVTQTPSHQVTQMGQEVILRCVPISNHLYFYWYRQILGQKVEFLVSFYNNEISEKSEIFDDQFSVERPDGSNFTLKIRSTKLEDSAMYFCASSVPETSYEQYFGPGTRLTVT.

The chain carries TRBV5-1 and TRBJ2-7; D may be TRBD1 (6 bases). Germline-derived CDR1 and CDR2 are SGHRS and YFSETQ. This CDR3 region has 14 residues. Trimming took 3 bases from V and 2 from J, leaving 12 bases between them. CDR3 in DNA: TGCGCCAGCAGCTCCGAGACAGGCCCCTACGAGCAGTACTTC. Its protein is CASSSETGPYEQYF.

The chain has TRBV2 and TRBJ2-1, with 10 bases identical to TRBD2. CDR1 and CDR2 (germline): SNHLY, FYNNEI. V lost 10 bases, J lost 4 bases, and 10 bases stayed unmatched. This CDR3 has 15 amino acids. The CDR3 DNA reads as TGTGCCACCGCAAGGGGGACTAGCGCGTACAATGAGCAGTTCTTC. This encodes CATARGTSAYNEQFF. Variable domain in full (rest from reference TRBV2 and TRBJ2-1): EPEVTQTPSHQVTQMGQEVILRCVPISNHLYFYWYRQILGQKVEFLVSFYNNEISEKSEIFDDQFSVERPDGSNFTLKIRSTKLEDSAMYFCATARGTSAYNEQFFGPGTRLTVL.

The chain has TRBV5-6 and TRBJ1-3; D perhaps matches TRBD1 (5 bases). CDR3 length: 18 amino acids. V was shortened by 5 bases and J by 2 bases, with 23 bases between the two germline ends. Germline loops: CDR1 SGHDT, CDR2 YYEEEE. The CDR3 region is CASSLTPGGITPGNTIYF. DNA for the CDR3: TGTGCCAGCAGTCTAACTCCGGGGGGTATAACTCCTGGAAACACCATATATTTT.

This clone was seen only a few times. The sample holds other DNA sequences that translate to the same CDR3. The chain is built from TRBV5-4 and TRBJ2-7; the D gene is possibly TRBD2 (6 bases). Germline loops: CDR1 SGHNT, CDR2 YYREEE (reference sequence). The CDR3 runs 12 residues. Trimming stripped 6 bases from V and 5 bases from J, with 12 bases between. CDR3 sequence (DNA): TGTGCCAGCAAGGAGGGAGGTCACGAGCAGTACTTC. Translated: CASKEGGHEQYF.

The rearrangement uses TRBV6-1 and TRBJ1-5; 8 nucleotides line up with TRBD1. V trimming: 6 bases; J trimming: 2 bases; junction bases outside the gene matches: 6. CDR3 length: 15 amino acids. CDR1 and CDR2 from the germline V gene are MNHNS and SASEGT. CDR3 sequence (DNA): TGTGCCAGCAGATTGACAGGGGAAGGCAATCAGCCCCAGCATTTT. It is translated as CASRLTGEGNQPQHF.

This rearrangement joins TRBV29-1 to TRBJ2-2, with D possibly matching TRBD2 (5 bases). V was pared by 5 bases and J by 6 bases, with 7 bases between. There are 11 residues in the CDR3. Germline CDR1 reads SQVTM; CDR2 reads ANQGSEA. CDR3 region: CSVRGSGELFF. CDR3 sequence (DNA): TGCAGCGTTCGGGGATCCGGGGAGCTGTTTTTT.

V is TRBV2 and J is TRBJ2-7, with D possibly being TRBD1 (6 bases). Germline CDR1 is SNHLY and CDR2 is FYNNEI. CDR3 size: 14 residues. V was trimmed by 3 bases and J by 3 bases, leaving 12 bases between them. In DNA form, the CDR3 reads TGTGCCAGCAGTGATGTTGACAGGAGCTACGAGCAGTACTTC. Protein product: CASSDVDRSYEQYF.

This clone was seen more than once but under ten times. The rearrangement links TRBV19 to TRBJ1-5; D possibly corresponds to TRBD1 (5 bases). The germline gives CDR1 LNHDA, CDR2 SQIVND (reference sequence). Deletions cut 4 bases from V and 5 bases from J, with 15 bases between. This CDR3 region has 15 residues. CDR3 loop: CASSTLQAGDQPQHF. The CDR3 region has the DNA TGTGCCAGTAGTACCCTCCAGGCGGGGGATCAGCCCCAGCATTTT.

This clone came up a few times. The chain joins TRBV10-3 to TRBJ1-4; 7 bases are a match to TRBD1. The CDR3 spans 18 residues. Losses at the gene ends were 5 bases for V and 7 bases for J; bases not matched to a gene: 19. CDR1 and CDR2 from the germline V gene are ENHRY and SYGVKD. The CDR3 loop reads CAISPDLDTGTDIEKLFF. The DNA for the CDR3 is TGTGCCATCAGTCCAGACCTAGATACCGGGACAGACATTGAAAAACTGTTTTTT.

V usage is TRBV7-9 and J usage is TRBJ2-1; D gene uncertain. CDR1 is SEHNR, CDR2 FQNEAQ, per germline (reference sequence). V was cut by 8 bases and J by 6 bases, with 14 bases left in between. The CDR3 length is 13 residues. CDR3 loop: CASSAAELNEQFF. The CDR3 bases are TGTGCCAGCTCGGCCGCGGAACTCAATGAGCAGTTCTTC. Full variable domain (missing parts from reference TRBV7-9 and TRBJ2-1): DTGVSQNPRHKITKRGQNVTFRCDPISEHNRLYWYRQTLGQGPEFLTYFQNEAQLEKSRLLSDRFSAERPKGSFSTLEIQRTEQGDSAMYLCASSAAELNEQFFGPGTRLTVL.

Points on this clone: The same CDR3 can be traced to other DNA sequences in this sample. The rearrangement joins TRBV9 to TRBJ2-7, with D possibly being TRBD2 (5 bases). This CDR3 is 13 amino acids long. Germline loops: CDR1 SGDLS, CDR2 YYNGEE. V dropped 0 bases and J dropped 2 bases, with 6 bases sitting between them. The DNA of the CDR3 is TGTGCCAGCAGCGTAGGAGGGACCTACGAGCAGTACTTC. Its protein product is CASSVGGTYEQYF.

The J gene is TRBJ1-1, the V gene TRBV11-3, with D tentatively TRBD1 (5 bases). Germline V gene data show CDR1 as SGHNT and CDR2 as YENEEA. The germline V and J ends were trimmed by 9 bases and 3 bases, with 14 bases remaining between them. This CDR3 is 13 amino acids long. Here the CDR3 reads CASTGLGDTEAFF. CDR3 nucleotides: TGTGCCAGTACAGGCCTTGGGGACACTGAAGCTTTCTTT.

The chain is built from TRBV2 and TRBJ2-1, with TRBD1 matching 8 bases. The CDR3 loop spans 15 amino acids. Trimming cost V 2 bases and J 5 bases; bases outside gene matches: 5. Germline V gene data show CDR1 as SNHLY and CDR2 as FYNNEI. The CDR3 is CASSEIWTGNNEQFF. As DNA, the CDR3 is TGTGCCAGCAGTGAAATCTGGACAGGGAACAATGAGCAGTTCTTC.

This chain uses TRBV19 with TRBJ1-2, with D possibly TRBD1 on 6 matching bases. CDR3 length: 15 residues. Trimming shortened V by 0 bases and J by 6 bases, and 14 bases separated the two germline ends. Germline assignment: CDR1 LNHDA and CDR2 SQIVND (reference sequence). Here the CDR3 DNA reads TGTGCCAGTAGTATAGATCATAGTCACAGGGATGGCTACACCTTC. This sequence encodes CASSIDHSHRDGYTF. The full variable domain, with the rest looked up from reference TRBV19 and TRBJ1-2, is DGGITQSPKYLFRKEGQNVTLSCEQNLNHDAMYWYRQDPGQGLRLIYYSQIVNDFQKGDIAEGYSVSREKKESFPLTVTSAQKNPTAFYLCASSIDHSHRDGYTFGSGTRLTVV.

V is TRBV5-1 and J is TRBJ2-2, with a weak D call TRBD1 (5 bases). Looked up from germline, CDR1 is SGHRS and CDR2 is YFSETQ. Trimming removed 3 bases from V and 1 base from J, with 7 bases in between. This CDR3 region has 14 residues. CDR3 protein: CASSSRVNTGELFF. The CDR3 DNA sequence: TGCGCCAGCAGCTCCAGGGTGAACACCGGGGAGCTGTTTTTT.

This chain links TRBV6-1 with TRBJ2-3, with a weak D call TRBD1 (5 bases). Germline values: CDR1 MNHNS, CDR2 SASEGT. Trimming cost V 5 bases and J 6 bases, with 9 bases left between them. This CDR3 spans 12 amino acids. CDR3 sequence: CASSSDTDTQYF. In DNA, the CDR3 is TGTGCCAGCAGTTCGGACACGGATACGCAGTATTTT.

This clone was found a few times. The chain couples TRBV10-1 to TRBJ1-3; no clear D gene. The germline V gene encodes CDR1 WNHNN and CDR2 SYGVQD (reference sequence). Deletions cut 7 bases from V and 0 bases from J, with 10 bases between. The CDR3 sequence is 14 residues long. The CDR3 spells CASIGRHSGNTIYF. CDR3 DNA sequence: TGCGCCAGCATTGGGCGACACTCTGGAAACACCATATATTTT.